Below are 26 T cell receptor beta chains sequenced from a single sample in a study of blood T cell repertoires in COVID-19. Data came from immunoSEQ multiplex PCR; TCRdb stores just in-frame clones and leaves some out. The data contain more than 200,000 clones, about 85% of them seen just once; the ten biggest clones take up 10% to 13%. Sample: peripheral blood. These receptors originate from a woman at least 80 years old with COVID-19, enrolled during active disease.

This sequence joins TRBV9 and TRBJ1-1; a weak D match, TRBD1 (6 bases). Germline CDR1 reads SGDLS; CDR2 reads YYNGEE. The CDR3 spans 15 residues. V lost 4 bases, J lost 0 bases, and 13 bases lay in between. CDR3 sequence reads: CASSRQAEVNTEAFF. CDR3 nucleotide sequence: TGTGCCAGCAGCCGACAGGCCGAGGTGAACACTGAAGCTTTCTTT.

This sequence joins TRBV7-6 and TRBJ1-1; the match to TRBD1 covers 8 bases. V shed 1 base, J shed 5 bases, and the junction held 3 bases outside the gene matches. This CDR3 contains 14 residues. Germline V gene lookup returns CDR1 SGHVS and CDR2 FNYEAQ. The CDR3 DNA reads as TGTGCCAGCAGCTTAGAGACAGGGGAGACTGAAGCTTTCTTT. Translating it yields CASSLETGETEAFF.

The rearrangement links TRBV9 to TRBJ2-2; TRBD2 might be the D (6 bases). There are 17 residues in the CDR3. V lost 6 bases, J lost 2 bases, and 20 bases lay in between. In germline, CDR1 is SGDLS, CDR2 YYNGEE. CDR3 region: CASTSPSRGINTGELFF. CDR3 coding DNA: TGTGCCAGCACCTCCCCGTCCCGCGGGATTAACACCGGGGAGCTGTTTTTT.

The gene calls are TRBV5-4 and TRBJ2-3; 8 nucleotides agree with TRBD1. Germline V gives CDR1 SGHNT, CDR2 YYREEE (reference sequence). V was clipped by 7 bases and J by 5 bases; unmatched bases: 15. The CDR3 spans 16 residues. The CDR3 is CASQEGGRGLRDTQYF. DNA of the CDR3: TGTGCCAGCCAAGAGGGAGGCAGGGGGCTTAGAGATACGCAGTATTTT.

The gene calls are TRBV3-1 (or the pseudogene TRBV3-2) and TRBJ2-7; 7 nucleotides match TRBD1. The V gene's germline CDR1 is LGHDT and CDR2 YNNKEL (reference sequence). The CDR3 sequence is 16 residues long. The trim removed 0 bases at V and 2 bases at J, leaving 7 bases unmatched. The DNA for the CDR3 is TGTGCCAGCAGCCAAGACCCTCACAGGGGCGCCTACGAGCAGTACTTC. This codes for CASSQDPHRGAYEQYF.

CDR3 amino acids: CASSKGGQGGQPQHF. CDR3 nucleotide sequence: TGTGCCAGCAGCAAGGGGGGACAGGGGGGTCAGCCCCAGCATTTT. This chain joins TRBV7-2 and TRBJ1-5, with 11 bases that match TRBD1. The CDR3 is 15 amino acids. V was clipped by 5 bases and J by 6 bases; unmatched bases: 6. Germline V gene lookup returns CDR1 SGHTA and CDR2 FQGNSA.

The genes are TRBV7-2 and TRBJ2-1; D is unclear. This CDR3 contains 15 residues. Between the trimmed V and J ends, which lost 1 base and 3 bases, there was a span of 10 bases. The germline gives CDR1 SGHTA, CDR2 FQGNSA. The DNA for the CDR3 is TGTGCCAGCAGCTTAGTTTCCAAAATCTACAATGAGCAGTTCTTC. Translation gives CASSLVSKIYNEQFF.

The CDR3 sequence is CASSLGGTLGEKLFF. The CDR3 DNA reads as TGTGCCAGCAGCTTAGGGGGGACATTGGGTGAAAAACTGTTTTTT. This chain connects TRBV13 to TRBJ1-4, with D maybe TRBD1 (6 bases). The CDR3 is made up of 15 amino acids. Germline V gene sequence: CDR1 PRHDT, CDR2 FYEKMQ (reference sequence). Between the trimmed V and J ends, which lost 0 bases and 7 bases, there was a span of 12 bases.

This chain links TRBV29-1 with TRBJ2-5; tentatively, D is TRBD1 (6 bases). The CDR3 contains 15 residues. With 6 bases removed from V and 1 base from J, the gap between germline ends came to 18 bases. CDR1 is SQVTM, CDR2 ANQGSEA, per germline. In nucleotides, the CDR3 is TGCAGCGTAGCCCCCCGGGACACTTCCCAAGAGACCCAGTACTTC. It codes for CSVAPRDTSQETQYF.

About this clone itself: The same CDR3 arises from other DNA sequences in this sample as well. As DNA, the CDR3 is TGCAGCGTTGAGAGAGAGACCCAGTACTTC. Translated, it gives CSVERETQYF. The chain uses TRBV29-1 and TRBJ2-5; D gene ambiguous. Germline-derived CDR1 and CDR2 are SQVTM and ANQGSEA. Trimming stripped 3 bases from V and 4 bases from J, with 3 bases between. The CDR3 contains 10 residues.

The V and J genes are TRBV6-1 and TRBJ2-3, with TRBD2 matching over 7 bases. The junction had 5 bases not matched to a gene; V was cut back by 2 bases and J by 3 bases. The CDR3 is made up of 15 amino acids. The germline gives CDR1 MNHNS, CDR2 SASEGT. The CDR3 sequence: CASSEWGGDTDTQYF. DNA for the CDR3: TGTGCCAGCAGTGAATGGGGGGGGGATACAGATACGCAGTATTTT.

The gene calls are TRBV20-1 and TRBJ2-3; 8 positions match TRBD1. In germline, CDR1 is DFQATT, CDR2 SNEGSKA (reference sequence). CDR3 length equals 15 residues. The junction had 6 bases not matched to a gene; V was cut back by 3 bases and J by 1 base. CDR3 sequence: CSASAGTGRTDTQYF. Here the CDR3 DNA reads TGCAGTGCTAGTGCCGGGACAGGACGCACAGATACGCAGTATTTT.

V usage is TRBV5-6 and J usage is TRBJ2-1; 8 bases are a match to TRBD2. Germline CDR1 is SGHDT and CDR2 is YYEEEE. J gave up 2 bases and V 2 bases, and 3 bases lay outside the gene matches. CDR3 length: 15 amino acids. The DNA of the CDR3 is TGTGCCAGCAGCTTTTACGGGGGGGCCTACAATGAGCAGTTCTTC. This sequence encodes CASSFYGGAYNEQFF. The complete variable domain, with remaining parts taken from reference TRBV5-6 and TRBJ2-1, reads DAGVTQSPTHLIKTRGQQVTLRCSPKSGHDTVSWYQQALGQGPQFIFQYYEEEERQRGNFPDRFSGHQFPNYSSELNVNALLLGDSALYLCASSFYGGAYNEQFFGPGTRLTVL.

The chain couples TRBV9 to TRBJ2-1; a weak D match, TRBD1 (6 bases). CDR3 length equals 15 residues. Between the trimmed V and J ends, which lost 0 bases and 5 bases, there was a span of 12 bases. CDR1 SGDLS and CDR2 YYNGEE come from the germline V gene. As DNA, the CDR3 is TGTGCCAGCAGCGTAGTTGGCGGACAGCACAATGAGCAGTTCTTC. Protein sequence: CASSVVGGQHNEQFF.

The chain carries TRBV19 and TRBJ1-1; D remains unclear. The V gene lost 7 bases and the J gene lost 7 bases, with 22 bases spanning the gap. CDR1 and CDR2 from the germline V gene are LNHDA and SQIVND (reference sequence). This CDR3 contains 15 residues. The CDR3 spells CASKVKAGERSEAFF. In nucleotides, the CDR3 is TGTGCCAGTAAGGTGAAGGCAGGCGAGAGAAGTGAAGCTTTCTTT.

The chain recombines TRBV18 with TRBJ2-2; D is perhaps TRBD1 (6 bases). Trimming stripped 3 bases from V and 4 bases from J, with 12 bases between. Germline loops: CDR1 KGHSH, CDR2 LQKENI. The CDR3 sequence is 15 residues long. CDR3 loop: CASSPPRGGTGELFF. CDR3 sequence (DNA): TGTGCCAGCTCACCCCCGAGAGGGGGCACCGGGGAGCTGTTTTTT.

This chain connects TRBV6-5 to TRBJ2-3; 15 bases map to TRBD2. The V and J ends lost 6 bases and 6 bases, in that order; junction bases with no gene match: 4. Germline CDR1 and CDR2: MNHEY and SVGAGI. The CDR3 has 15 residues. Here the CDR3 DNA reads TGTGCCAGCAGGTCTGGGACTAGCGGGGGGGATACGCAGTATTTT. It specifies CASRSGTSGGDTQYF.

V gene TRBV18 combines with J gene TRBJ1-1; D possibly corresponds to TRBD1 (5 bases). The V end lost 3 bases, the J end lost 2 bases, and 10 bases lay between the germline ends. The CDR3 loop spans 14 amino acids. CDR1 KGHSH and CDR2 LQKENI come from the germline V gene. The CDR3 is CASSPKQENTEAFF. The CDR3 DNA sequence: TGTGCCAGCTCACCGAAACAGGAAAACACTGAAGCTTTCTTT.

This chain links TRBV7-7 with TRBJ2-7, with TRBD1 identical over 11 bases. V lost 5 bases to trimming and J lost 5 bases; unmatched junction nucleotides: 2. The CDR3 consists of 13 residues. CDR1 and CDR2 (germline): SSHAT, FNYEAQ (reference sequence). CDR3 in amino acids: CASSRDRGDEQYF. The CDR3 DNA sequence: TGTGCCAGCAGCCGGGACAGGGGGGACGAGCAGTACTTC.

CDR3 coding DNA: TGTGCCAGCAGCTTCCCGGGAAGGAGCACTGAAGCTTTCTTT. This gives the protein CASSFPGRSTEAFF. The chain recombines TRBV5-4 with TRBJ1-1; no clear D. The CDR3 covers 14 residues. The ends were cut back, 2 bases at V and 4 bases at J, with 12 bases in the middle. CDR1 is SGHNT, CDR2 YYREEE, per germline (reference sequence).

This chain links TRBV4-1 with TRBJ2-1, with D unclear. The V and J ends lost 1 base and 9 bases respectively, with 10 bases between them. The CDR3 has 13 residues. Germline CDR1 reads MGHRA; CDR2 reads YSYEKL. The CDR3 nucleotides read TGCGCCAGCAGCCAAGCTGACTTAGGTGAGCAGTTCTTC. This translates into CASSQADLGEQFF.

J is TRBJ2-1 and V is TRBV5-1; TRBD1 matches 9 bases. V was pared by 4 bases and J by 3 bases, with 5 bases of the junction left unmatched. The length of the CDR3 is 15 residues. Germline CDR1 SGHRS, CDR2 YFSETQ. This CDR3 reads CASSPSTGGYNEQFF. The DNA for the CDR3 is TGCGCCAGCAGCCCTTCGACAGGGGGCTACAATGAGCAGTTCTTC. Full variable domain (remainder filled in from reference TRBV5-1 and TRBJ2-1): KAGVTQTPRYLIKTRGQQVTLSCSPISGHRSVSWYQQTPGQGLQFLFEYFSETQRNKGNFPGRFSGRQFSNSRSEMNVSTLELGDSALYLCASSPSTGGYNEQFFGPGTRLTVL.

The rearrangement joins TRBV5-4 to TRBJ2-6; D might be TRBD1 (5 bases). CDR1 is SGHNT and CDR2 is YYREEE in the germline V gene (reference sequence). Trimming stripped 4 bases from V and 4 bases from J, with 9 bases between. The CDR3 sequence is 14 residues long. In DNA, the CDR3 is TGTGCCAGCAGCCAGGGTGGGGGGGCCAACGTCCTGACTTTC. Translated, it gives CASSQGGGANVLTF.

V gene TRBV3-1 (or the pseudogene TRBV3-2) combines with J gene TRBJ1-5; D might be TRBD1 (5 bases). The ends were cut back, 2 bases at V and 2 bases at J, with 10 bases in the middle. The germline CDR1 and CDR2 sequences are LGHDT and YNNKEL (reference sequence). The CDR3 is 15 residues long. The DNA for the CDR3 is TGTGCCAGCAGCCAACACACAGGAGGCAATCAGCCCCAGCATTTT. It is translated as CASSQHTGGNQPQHF.

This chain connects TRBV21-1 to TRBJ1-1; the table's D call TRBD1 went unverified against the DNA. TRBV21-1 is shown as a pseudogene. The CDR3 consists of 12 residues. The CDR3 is CASRGQNTEAFF. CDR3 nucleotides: TGTGCCAGCAGGGGGCAGAACACTGAAGCTTTCTTT.

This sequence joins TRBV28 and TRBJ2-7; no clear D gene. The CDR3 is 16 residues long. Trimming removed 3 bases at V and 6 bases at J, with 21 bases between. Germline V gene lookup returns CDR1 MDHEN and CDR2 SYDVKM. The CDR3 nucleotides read TGTGCCAGCAGTTTCGGTTATGGTGCTTTCCGAGTCGAGCAGTACTTC. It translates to CASSFGYGAFRVEQYF.